The 5 T cell receptor beta chains below were found in one sample sequenced in a study of T cell responses to AZD1222 COVID-19 vaccine. Only in-frame clones appear in the TCRdb table, and some are missing; sequencing was by immunoSEQ multiplex PCR. Among more than 85,000 clones listed, 81% were seen once. Sequences were derived from peripheral blood, sampled on day 0 of AZD1222 vaccination. Receptors were obtained from an adult in good health.

The gene calls are TRBV4-3 and TRBJ2-7; D is unclear. V was cut by 4 bases and J by 5 bases, with 12 bases left in between. This CDR3 is 13 amino acids long. CDR1 and CDR2 (germline): LGHNA, YSLEER. The CDR3 loop is CASSRRPFDEQYF. DNA for the CDR3: TGCGCCAGCAGCCGCCGGCCGTTTGACGAGCAGTACTTC.

This clone has a handful of counts. The V gene is TRBV10-1, the J gene TRBJ2-7; 15 nucleotides match TRBD2. With 10 bases clipped from V and 4 bases from J, the junction kept 8 bases outside the gene matches. CDR1 is WNHNN, CDR2 SYGVQD, per germline (reference sequence). The CDR3 is 15 amino acids. CDR3 region: CAKNPGLAGGYEQYF. The CDR3 region has the DNA TGCGCCAAAAACCCGGGACTAGCGGGGGGATACGAGCAGTACTTC.

Turning to this clone: Other DNA sequences from this sample encode an identical CDR3 as well. The gene calls are TRBV18 and TRBJ2-5; no definite D call. V shed 2 bases and J shed 3 bases, with 7 bases lying between them. Germline CDR1 is KGHSH and CDR2 is LQKENI. The CDR3 has 13 amino acids. CDR3 DNA: TGTGCCAGCTCACCAGGGCAGGAAGAGACCCAGTACTTC. It encodes CASSPGQEETQYF.

The sample holds a few counts of this clone. The CDR3 nucleotides read TGCGCCAGCAGCCCCAGGGGCGAATCCCATGGCTACACCTTC. Translation gives CASSPRGESHGYTF. The V call is TRBV5-1, the J call TRBJ1-2; tentatively, D is TRBD1 (6 bases). The CDR3 has 14 residues. Trimming removed 4 bases at V and 6 bases at J, with 16 bases between. Germline CDR1 SGHRS, CDR2 YFSETQ.

V is TRBV7-2 and J is TRBJ1-1; D unclear. Germline CDR1 and CDR2: SGHTA and FQGNSA. Deletions cut 0 bases from V and 1 base from J, with 3 bases between. CDR3 length: 13 residues. This CDR3 reads CASSLAANTEAFF. As DNA, the CDR3 is TGTGCCAGCAGCTTAGCAGCGAACACTGAAGCTTTCTTT.